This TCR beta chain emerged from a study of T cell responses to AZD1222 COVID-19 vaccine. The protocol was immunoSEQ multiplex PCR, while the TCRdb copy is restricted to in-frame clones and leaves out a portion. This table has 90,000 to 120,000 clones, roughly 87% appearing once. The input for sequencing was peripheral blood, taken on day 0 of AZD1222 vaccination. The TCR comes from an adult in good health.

CDR3: CASSPRQGDYGYTF. CDR3 nucleotide sequence: TGTGCCAGCAGTCCCCGACAGGGTGACTATGGCTACACCTTC. This chain joins TRBV28 and TRBJ1-2; 7 bases fit TRBD1. The CDR3 is 14 amino acids. V lost 5 bases and J lost 3; bases outside the gene matches: 6. The germline V gene has CDR1 MDHEN and CDR2 SYDVKM.